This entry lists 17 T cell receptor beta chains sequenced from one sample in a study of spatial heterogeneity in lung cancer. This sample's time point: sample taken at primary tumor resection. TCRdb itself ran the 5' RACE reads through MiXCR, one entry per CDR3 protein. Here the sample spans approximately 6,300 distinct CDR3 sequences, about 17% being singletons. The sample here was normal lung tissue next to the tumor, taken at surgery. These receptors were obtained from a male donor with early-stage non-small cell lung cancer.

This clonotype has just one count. In DNA form, the CDR3 reads TGTGCCAGCAGCTTAGTCCCTAGCGGGAGACCCGATACGCAGTATTTT. Its protein product is CASSLVPSGRPDTQYF. The chain combines TRBV11-2 with TRBJ2-3, with TRBD2 matching 10 bases. Germline loops: CDR1 SGHAT, CDR2 FQNNGV. Unmatched junction bases numbered 7, after V lost 1 base and J lost 6 bases. There are 16 residues in the CDR3.

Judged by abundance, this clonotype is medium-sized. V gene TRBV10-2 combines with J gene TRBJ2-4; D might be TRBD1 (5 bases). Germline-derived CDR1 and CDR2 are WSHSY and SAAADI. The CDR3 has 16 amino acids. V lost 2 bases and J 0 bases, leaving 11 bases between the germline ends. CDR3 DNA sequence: TGCGCCAGCAGTGAGCTAGAACAGGAAGCCAAAAACATTCAGTACTTC. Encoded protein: CASSELEQEAKNIQYF.

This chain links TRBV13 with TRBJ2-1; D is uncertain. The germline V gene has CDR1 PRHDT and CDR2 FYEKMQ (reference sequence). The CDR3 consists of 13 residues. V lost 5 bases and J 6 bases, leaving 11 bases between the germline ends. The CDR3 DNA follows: TGTGCCAGCAGCGGTAGGCCAGTCAATGAGCAGTTCTTC. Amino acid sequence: CASSGRPVNEQFF.

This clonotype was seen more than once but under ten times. The CDR3 bases are TGTGCCAGTGAGCTAGCGGGGACCAATGAGCAGTTCTTC. It codes for CASELAGTNEQFF. The rearrangement uses TRBV6-5 and TRBJ2-1; 9 bases are shared with TRBD2. Germline values: CDR1 MNHEY, CDR2 SVGAGI. The CDR3 covers 13 residues. V trimming: 9 bases; J trimming: 6 bases; junction bases outside the gene matches: 6.

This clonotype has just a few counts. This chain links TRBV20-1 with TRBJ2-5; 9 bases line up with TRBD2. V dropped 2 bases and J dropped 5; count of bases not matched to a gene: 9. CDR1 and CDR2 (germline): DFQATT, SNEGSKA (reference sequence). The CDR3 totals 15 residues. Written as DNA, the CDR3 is TGCAGTGCTAGAAGGGGAGCGGGAGGCGGGGAGACCCAGTACTTC. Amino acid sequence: CSARRGAGGGETQYF.

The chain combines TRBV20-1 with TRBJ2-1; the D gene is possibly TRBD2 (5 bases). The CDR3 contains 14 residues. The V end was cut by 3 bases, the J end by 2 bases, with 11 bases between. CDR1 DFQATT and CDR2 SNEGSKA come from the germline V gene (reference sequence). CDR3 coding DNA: TGCAGTGCTAGGTCGGGAAAGGCCTACAATGAGCAGTTCTTC. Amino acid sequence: CSARSGKAYNEQFF.

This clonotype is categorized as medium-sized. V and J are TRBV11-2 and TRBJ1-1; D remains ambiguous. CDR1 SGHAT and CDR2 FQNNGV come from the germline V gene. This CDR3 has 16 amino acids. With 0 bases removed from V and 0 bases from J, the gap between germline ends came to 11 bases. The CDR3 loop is CASSLEGYSMNTEAFF. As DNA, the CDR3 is TGTGCCAGCAGCTTAGAAGGGTATAGCATGAACACTGAAGCTTTCTTT.

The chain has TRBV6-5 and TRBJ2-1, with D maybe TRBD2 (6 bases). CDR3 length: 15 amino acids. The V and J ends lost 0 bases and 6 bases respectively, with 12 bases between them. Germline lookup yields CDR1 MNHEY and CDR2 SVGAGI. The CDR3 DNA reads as TGTGCCAGCAGTTACTCGCGCGGAGCGGGCAATGAGCAGTTCTTC. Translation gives CASSYSRGAGNEQFF.

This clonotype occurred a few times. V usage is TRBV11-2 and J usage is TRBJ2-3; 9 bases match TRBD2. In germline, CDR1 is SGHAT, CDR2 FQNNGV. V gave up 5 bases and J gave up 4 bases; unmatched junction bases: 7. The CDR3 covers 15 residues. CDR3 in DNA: TGTGCCAGCAGCATTAGCGGGAGTGGGGCAGATACGCAGTATTTT. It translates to CASSISGSGADTQYF.

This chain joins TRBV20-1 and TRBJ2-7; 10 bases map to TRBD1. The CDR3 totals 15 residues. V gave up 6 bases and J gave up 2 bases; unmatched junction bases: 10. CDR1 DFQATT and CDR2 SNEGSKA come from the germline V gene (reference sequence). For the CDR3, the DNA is TGCAGTGCCAGACAGGGGGCCGCAATTACCTACGAGCAGTACTTC. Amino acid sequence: CSARQGAAITYEQYF.

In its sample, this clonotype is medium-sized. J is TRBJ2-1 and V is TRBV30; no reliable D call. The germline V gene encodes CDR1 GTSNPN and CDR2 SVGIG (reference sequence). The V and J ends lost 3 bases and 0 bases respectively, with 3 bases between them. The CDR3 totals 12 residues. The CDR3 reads CAWRSSYNEQFF. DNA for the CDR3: TGTGCCTGGAGGAGCTCCTACAATGAGCAGTTCTTC. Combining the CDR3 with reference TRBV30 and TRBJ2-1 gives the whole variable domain SQTIHQWPATLVQPVGSPLSLECTVEGTSNPNLYWYRQAAGRGLQLLFYSVGIGQISSEVPQNLSASRPQDRQFILSSKKLLLSDSGFYLCAWRSSYNEQFFGPGTRLTVL.

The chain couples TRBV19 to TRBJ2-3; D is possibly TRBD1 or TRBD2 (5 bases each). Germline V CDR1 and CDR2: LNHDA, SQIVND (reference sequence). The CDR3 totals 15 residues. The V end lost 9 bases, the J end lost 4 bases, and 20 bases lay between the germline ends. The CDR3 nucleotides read TGTGCCAGCCTTGACCCCTGGGGGTTGGCAGATACGCAGTATTTT. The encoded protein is CASLDPWGLADTQYF.

CDR3 coding DNA: TGTGCCAGCAGCTCCGGACCTAATCAGCCCCAGCATTTT. This codes for CASSSGPNQPQHF. This chain links TRBV11-2 with TRBJ1-5; D not resolved. The germline V and J ends were trimmed by 4 bases and 4 bases, with 8 bases remaining between them. The CDR3 covers 13 residues. CDR1 SGHAT and CDR2 FQNNGV come from the germline V gene. The variable domain in full, completed from reference TRBV11-2 and TRBJ1-5, reads EAGVAQSPRYKIIEKRQSVAFWCNPISGHATLYWYQQILGQGPKLLIQFQNNGVVDDSQLPKDRFSAERLKGVDSTLKIQPAKLEDSAVYLCASSSGPNQPQHFGDGTRLSIL.

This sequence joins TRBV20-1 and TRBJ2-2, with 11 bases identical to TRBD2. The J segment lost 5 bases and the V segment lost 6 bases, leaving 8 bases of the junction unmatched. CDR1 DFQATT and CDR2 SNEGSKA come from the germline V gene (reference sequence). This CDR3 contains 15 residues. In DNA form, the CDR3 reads TGCAGTGCCGTCTACGTAGCGGGAGGGACCGGGGAGCTGTTTTTT. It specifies CSAVYVAGGTGELFF.

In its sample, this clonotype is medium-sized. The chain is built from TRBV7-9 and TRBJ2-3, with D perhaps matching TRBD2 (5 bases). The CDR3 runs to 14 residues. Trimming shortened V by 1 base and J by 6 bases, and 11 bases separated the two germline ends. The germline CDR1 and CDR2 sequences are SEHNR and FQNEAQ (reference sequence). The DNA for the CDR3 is TGTGCCAGCAGCTTAGATTGGGGAGATGATACGCAGTATTTT. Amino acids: CASSLDWGDDTQYF.

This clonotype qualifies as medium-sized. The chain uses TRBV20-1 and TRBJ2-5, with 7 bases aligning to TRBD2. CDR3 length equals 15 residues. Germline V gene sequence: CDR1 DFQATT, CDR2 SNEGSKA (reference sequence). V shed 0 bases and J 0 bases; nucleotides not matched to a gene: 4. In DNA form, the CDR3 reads TGCAGTGCTAGAGATCGGCGGGAGTACCAAGAGACCCAGTACTTC. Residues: CSARDRREYQETQYF.

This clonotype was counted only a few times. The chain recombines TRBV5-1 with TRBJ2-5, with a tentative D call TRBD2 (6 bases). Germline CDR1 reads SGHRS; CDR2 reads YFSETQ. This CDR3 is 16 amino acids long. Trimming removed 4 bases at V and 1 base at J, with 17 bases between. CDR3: CASSPGDFSLQETQYF. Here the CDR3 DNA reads TGCGCCAGCAGCCCGGGGGATTTCTCCCTCCAAGAGACCCAGTACTTC.